This T cell receptor (beta chain) originates from a study of control samples from healthy donors and cancer patients. Sequencing used immunoSEQ multiplex PCR; TCRdb keeps in-frame clones, though not all of them. Among some 140,000 clones listed, roughly 92% were seen once. CDR3 length: 13 amino acids. The V gene lost 1 base and the J gene lost 6 bases, with 12 bases spanning the gap. CDR1 is SQVTM, CDR2 ANQGSEA, per germline. The chain couples TRBV29-1 to TRBJ1-2; tentative D call: TRBD1 (5 bases). The sample taken for sequencing was blood. The receptor was derived from a man aged 25 to 45 in good health. CDR3 in DNA: TGCAGCGTTGAAGGGCAGGGAAGGGATGGCTACACCTTC. This encodes CSVEGQGRDGYTF.